This TCR beta chain was identified in a study of blood T cell repertoires in COVID-19. Study at large: Sources were T cells, B-cell-depleted T cells, or PBMCs; the material itself was cDNA or gDNA.

The Seattle patients joined while their infection was active and were tracked longitudinally afterward. Germline V CDR1 and CDR2: SEHNR, FQNEAQ (reference sequence). The length of the CDR3 is 19 residues. Germline trimming cut 6 bases from V and 3 bases from J; bases unmatched to any gene: 13. The protocol was immunoSEQ multiplex PCR, while the TCRdb copy is restricted to in-frame clones and leaves out a portion. The sample holds 110,000 or so clones, around 85% seen once. The sequencing input was peripheral blood. This TCR derives from a woman aged 60-70 years with COVID-19, enrolled during active disease. The V and J genes are TRBV7-9 and TRBJ2-6; the match to TRBD1 covers 11 bases. CDR3 in DNA: TGTGCCAGCAGTTATATCACGGGACAGGGGGAGCGTGGGGCCAACGTCCTGACTTTC. Amino acids: CASSYITGQGERGANVLTF.